A selection of T cell receptor beta chains follows, all from one sample in a study of blood T cell repertoires in COVID-19. The repertoire was sequenced with immunoSEQ multiplex PCR; TCRdb's copy has only in-frame clones and lacks some. The sample records hundreds of thousands of clones, about nine tenths being singletons. Sequencing used peripheral blood. These receptor sequences come from a woman aged 25-40 years with active or convalescent COVID-19. The CDR3 runs from the conserved cysteine through the conserved F or W. Each record gives: D gene, J gene, V gene, clone size, CDR3 DNA, CDR3 protein. The D gene is left open where the match is weak. For some rows the clone size is stated as once, few or many, or as a class when expanded; others skip it.

d_call: -
j_call: TRBJ1-1
v_call: TRBV6-5
clone_size: -
cdr3_nt: TGTGCCAGCCATCCCGGGACACTGCTTAACACTGAAGCTTTCTTT
cdr3_aa: CASHPGTLLNTEAFF

d_call: TRBD1
j_call: TRBJ1-2
v_call: TRBV10-2
clone_size: -
cdr3_nt: TGCGCCAGCAGAGCGACAGGGAATAATGGCTACACCTTC
cdr3_aa: CASRATGNNGYTF

d_call: -
j_call: TRBJ1-1
v_call: TRBV25-1
clone_size: -
cdr3_nt: TGTGCCAGCAGTCAGCCTGGACAGCCCAGGGAAACTTTCTTT
cdr3_aa: CASSQPGQPRETFF

d_call: -
j_call: TRBJ1-2
v_call: TRBV7-2
clone_size: -
cdr3_nt: TGTGCCACGAGCGCATGGCGGGGACCCGCTAACTATGGCTACACCTTC
cdr3_aa: CATSAWRGPANYGYTF

d_call: -
j_call: TRBJ2-7
v_call: TRBV10-2
clone_size: -
cdr3_nt: TGCGCCAGCGGAAGGAGACTAGAATTCTACGAGCAGTACTTC
cdr3_aa: CASGRRLEFYEQYF

d_call: TRBD1
j_call: TRBJ2-2
v_call: TRBV29-1
clone_size: -
cdr3_nt: TGCAGCGTTGATTCCGGGACAGGGGGTTACGGGGAGCTGTTTTTT
cdr3_aa: CSVDSGTGGYGELFF

d_call: -
j_call: TRBJ1-4
v_call: TRBV5-1
clone_size: -
cdr3_nt: TGCGCCAGCAGCGCACAGGGTGCGTATGAAAAACTGTTTTTT
cdr3_aa: CASSAQGAYEKLFF

d_call: TRBD1
j_call: TRBJ1-2
v_call: TRBV7-9
clone_size: few
cdr3_nt: TGTGCCAGCAGCCTCGCTAGGACAGGGGGCGTCTATGGCTACACCTTC
cdr3_aa: CASSLARTGGVYGYTF

d_call: TRBD2
j_call: TRBJ2-5
v_call: TRBV28
clone_size: few
cdr3_nt: TGTGCCAGCAGTACAGGACTAGCGGGATACCAAGAGACCCAGTACTTC
cdr3_aa: CASSTGLAGYQETQYF

d_call: -
j_call: TRBJ1-5
v_call: TRBV6-1
clone_size: -
cdr3_nt: TGTGCCAGCAGTGAATATGGGGGCGGGAGTAGCAATCAGCCCCAGCATTTT
cdr3_aa: CASSEYGGGSSNQPQHF

d_call: -
j_call: TRBJ1-1
v_call: TRBV5-1
clone_size: -
cdr3_nt: TGCGCCAGCAGCTTGTCACAGGGGAACACTGAAGCTTTCTTT
cdr3_aa: CASSLSQGNTEAFF

d_call: -
j_call: TRBJ2-7
v_call: TRBV5-5
clone_size: -
cdr3_nt: TGTGCCAGCAGCTTGGTAGAGGGAAGATACGAGCAGTACTTC
cdr3_aa: CASSLVEGRYEQYF

d_call: -
j_call: TRBJ2-2
v_call: TRBV5-6
clone_size: -
cdr3_nt: TGTGCCAGCAGCTTGTATCTGAGAGGGGAGCTGTTTTTT
cdr3_aa: CASSLYLRGELFF

d_call: -
j_call: TRBJ1-1
v_call: TRBV7-9
clone_size: -
cdr3_nt: TGTGCCAGCAGCTTAGGGAGTGCTTTCTTT
cdr3_aa: CASSLGSAFF

d_call: TRBD1
j_call: TRBJ1-1
v_call: TRBV18
clone_size: -
cdr3_nt: TGTGCCAGCTCACCACCGCTACAGGGGGCGAGAGCTTTCTTT
cdr3_aa: CASSPPLQGARAFF

d_call: -
j_call: TRBJ1-4
v_call: TRBV21-1
clone_size: once
cdr3_nt: TGTGCCAGCAGCAAGATAGTAGGGGATGAAAAACTGTTTTTT
cdr3_aa: CASSKIVGDEKLFF

d_call: TRBD1
j_call: TRBJ2-5
v_call: TRBV5-1
clone_size: -
cdr3_nt: TGCGCCAGCAGCCGAGGACAGGGGTGGGAAGAGACCCAGTACTTC
cdr3_aa: CASSRGQGWEETQYF

d_call: -
j_call: TRBJ1-2
v_call: TRBV3-1/TRBV3-2
clone_size: -
cdr3_nt: TGTGCCAGCAGCCAAAACTCGGTTGTTTATGGCTACACCTTC
cdr3_aa: CASSQNSVVYGYTF

d_call: -
j_call: TRBJ1-3
v_call: TRBV19
clone_size: -
cdr3_nt: TGTGCCAGTAGTATAGAGGCAGGGCTCTCTGGAAACACCATATATTTT
cdr3_aa: CASSIEAGLSGNTIYF

d_call: TRBD2
j_call: TRBJ2-5
v_call: TRBV3-1/TRBV3-2
clone_size: -
cdr3_nt: TGTGCCAGCAGCCAAGCTTGGGGGGGGTATGAAGAGACCCAGTACTTC
cdr3_aa: CASSQAWGGYEETQYF

d_call: TRBD1
j_call: TRBJ1-5
v_call: TRBV7-9
clone_size: few
cdr3_nt: TGTGCCAGCAGCCCCCAGGGGGGCGGGCAGCCCCAGCATTTT
cdr3_aa: CASSPQGGGQPQHF

d_call: -
j_call: TRBJ2-1
v_call: TRBV23-1
clone_size: -
cdr3_nt: TGCGCCAGCAGCCCCAGAGTAGATAACAGCTCCTACAATGAGCAGTTCTTC
cdr3_aa: CASSPRVDNSSYNEQFF

d_call: -
j_call: TRBJ2-1
v_call: TRBV5-1
clone_size: -
cdr3_nt: TGCGCCAGCAGCTTGGGCGGGTCAAACTACAATGAGCAGTTCTTC
cdr3_aa: CASSLGGSNYNEQFF

d_call: -
j_call: TRBJ1-3
v_call: TRBV27
clone_size: -
cdr3_nt: TGTGCCAGCAGTCCACAGGGTCTCTCTGGAAACACCATATATTTT
cdr3_aa: CASSPQGLSGNTIYF

d_call: TRBD2
j_call: TRBJ2-5
v_call: TRBV7-9
clone_size: -
cdr3_nt: TGTGCCAGCAGCTTAGCCGAGACTAGCGGAGACCAAGAGACCCAGTACTTC
cdr3_aa: CASSLAETSGDQETQYF

d_call: -
j_call: TRBJ2-5
v_call: TRBV2
clone_size: -
cdr3_nt: TGTGCCAGCAGTGGGACAGTGAAGACCCAGTACTTC
cdr3_aa: CASSGTVKTQYF

d_call: TRBD2
j_call: TRBJ2-2
v_call: TRBV4-2
clone_size: -
cdr3_nt: TGTGCCAGCAGCCAGGGTCCGGGGGGACTAGCGGGAGGGCCTACCGGGGAGCTGTTTTTT
cdr3_aa: CASSQGPGGLAGGPTGELFF

d_call: -
j_call: TRBJ1-6
v_call: TRBV19
clone_size: -
cdr3_nt: TGTGCCAGTGGTTCGCAGTTTAATTCACCCCTCCACTTT
cdr3_aa: CASGSQFNSPLHF

d_call: -
j_call: TRBJ2-5
v_call: TRBV6-4
clone_size: once
cdr3_nt: TGTGCCAGCAGTGACACGGGAGTCGAGACCCAGTACTTC
cdr3_aa: CASSDTGVETQYF

d_call: TRBD1
j_call: TRBJ1-2
v_call: TRBV6-1
clone_size: -
cdr3_nt: TGTGCCAGCAGTGAAGCGGCAGGGGGGTGGTATGGCTACACCTTC
cdr3_aa: CASSEAAGGWYGYTF

d_call: TRBD1
j_call: TRBJ1-1
v_call: TRBV11-2
clone_size: -
cdr3_nt: TGTGCCAGCAGCTTGAGTGGGACAGGACCGAATCAAGCTTTCTTT
cdr3_aa: CASSLSGTGPNQAFF

d_call: -
j_call: TRBJ2-1
v_call: TRBV10-3
clone_size: -
cdr3_nt: TGTGCCATCAGTGAGGCCCTAAGCTCCTACAATGAGCAGTTCTTC
cdr3_aa: CAISEALSSYNEQFF

d_call: TRBD2
j_call: TRBJ2-1
v_call: TRBV6-6
clone_size: -
cdr3_nt: TGTGCCAGCAGTCTCCGCGTAGCGGGGGGCTATAATGAGCAGTTCTTC
cdr3_aa: CASSLRVAGGYNEQFF

d_call: -
j_call: TRBJ2-1
v_call: TRBV19
clone_size: -
cdr3_nt: TGTGCCAGTAAAACGGGAGCGAATGAGCAGTTCTTC
cdr3_aa: CASKTGANEQFF

d_call: -
j_call: TRBJ2-5
v_call: TRBV19
clone_size: once
cdr3_nt: TGTGCCAGTGCAGCGTTAGGGACCCAGTACTTC
cdr3_aa: CASAALGTQYF

d_call: -
j_call: TRBJ1-1
v_call: TRBV15
clone_size: few
cdr3_nt: TGTGCTTTCGGGCGGGGTAGGGAAGCTTTCTTT
cdr3_aa: CAFGRGREAFF

d_call: TRBD2
j_call: TRBJ2-1
v_call: TRBV18
clone_size: -
cdr3_nt: TGTGCCAGCTCACCATTAAAGACTAGCGGGGGGGCCAATGAGCAGTTCTTC
cdr3_aa: CASSPLKTSGGANEQFF